This TCR beta chain was documented in a study of identical twins. General observations from the study: Conclusions rested on cross-sectional statistics rather than following the same donors. Twins shared out-of-frame alpha sequences with excess low generation probability. Because invariant MAIT and iNKT cells could be present, zero-insertion analyses could be partly confounded. Models predicted too little out-of-frame TCR alpha sharing in monozygotic twins.

MiXCR, applied by TCRdb to the 5' RACE reads, yields one record per CDR3 protein. The sample consists of some 320,000 distinct CDR3 sequences, about 12% of them appearing once. In germline, CDR1 is SGHDT, CDR2 YYEEEE. The V gene lost 2 bases and the J gene lost 3 bases, with 5 bases spanning the gap. The CDR3 consists of 12 residues. As concerns this clonotype: Its antigen is unidentified.

These sequences were also reported in another study, on yellow fever vaccine responses in identical twins.

This TCR was recovered from a woman aged 18-30 years in good health. This chain connects TRBV5-6 to TRBJ1-1; D gene unclear. Sequenced material: CD8+ T cells sorted from blood. As DNA, the CDR3 is TGTGCCAGCAGCTTATGGTACACTGAAGCTTTCTTT. Amino acid sequence: CASSLWYTEAFF. Combining the CDR3 with reference TRBV5-6 and TRBJ1-1 gives the whole variable domain DAGVTQSPTHLIKTRGQQVTLRCSPKSGHDTVSWYQQALGQGPQFIFQYYEEEERQRGNFPDRFSGHQFPNYSSELNVNALLLGDSALYLCASSLWYTEAFFGQGTRLTVV.